This is a list of T cell receptor beta chains from one sample in a study of blood T cells in healthy people across ages. TCRdb ran MiXCR on the 5' RACE reads and lists one entry per CDR3 protein. Of about 730,000 distinct CDR3 sequences in the sample, roughly two fifths were seen once. Sequencing was carried out using blood. The source is a woman aged 55-70 years in good health. The CDR3 runs from the conserved cysteine through the conserved F or W. D genes are given only for firm matches. Only part of the rows carry a size: once, few, many, or a class if the clone is expanded.

TRBV10-2	TRBJ2-5	TRBD2	few	TGCGCCACGGAGAGGGAGGGCCGGGCCCAGTACTTC	CATEREGRAQYF
TRBV4-3	TRBJ2-5	.	many	TGCGCCAGCAGCCAAGATCTGTTGGAGACCCAGTACTTC	CASSQDLLETQYF
TRBV6-5	TRBJ2-7	.	.	TGTGCCAGCACCAAAGGGACGCTGGGCGGCTCCTACGAGCAGTACTTC	CASTKGTLGGSYEQYF
TRBV29-1	TRBJ2-2	.	.	TGCAGCGTTTTCGTGAACACCGGGGAGCTGTTTTTT	CSVFVNTGELFF
TRBV11-3	TRBJ2-3	TRBD1	few	TGTGCCAGCAGCTTAGGAGTGTTGATGGGTTCGGGACAGACCACAGATACGCAGTATTTT	CASSLGVLMGSGQTTDTQYF
TRBV29-1	TRBJ2-4	TRBD2	few	TGCAGCGCTCAACCGGGACTAGCGGTTTTAAATGAGCAGTACTTC	CSAQPGLAVLNEQYF
TRBV4-2	TRBJ1-6	TRBD1	few	TGTGCCAGCAGCCGAGAACAGGGGGCGCCTAATTCACCCCTCCACTTT	CASSREQGAPNSPLHF
TRBV10-3	TRBJ2-7	.	many	TGTGCCATCAGTGAGTCGAGGACAGATTCCTACGAGCAGTACTTC	CAISESRTDSYEQYF
TRBV6-2/TRBV6-3	TRBJ2-7	.	.	TGTGCCAGCAGGGGCCGGGAACCGGGCTACGAGCAGTACTTC	CASRGREPGYEQYF
TRBV6-2/TRBV6-3	TRBJ2-7	.	few	TGTGCCAGCCGCCTCGAGGCCTACGAGCAGTACTTC	CASRLEAYEQYF
TRBV12-3/TRBV12-4	TRBJ2-7	.	few	TGTGCCAGCAGTTTAAGCCGTCAGGGCTCCTACGAGCAGTACTTC	CASSLSRQGSYEQYF
TRBV5-6	TRBJ1-1	.	once	TGTGCCAGCAGCTTGGAGCGGGGATTCACTGAAGCTTTCTTT	CASSLERGFTEAFF
TRBV5-6	TRBJ1-3	.	.	TGTGCCAGCAGCTTTAGGAGACTCGGAAACACCATATATTTT	CASSFRRLGNTIYF
TRBV2	TRBJ2-3	TRBD2	.	TGTGCCAGGACTAGCGGGGGCACAGATACGCAGTATTTT	CARTSGGTDTQYF
TRBV6-2/TRBV6-3	TRBJ2-3	.	.	TGTGCCAGCACCTCACTTCTGGGGGCGGGAGATACGCAGTATTTT	CASTSLLGAGDTQYF
TRBV11-1	TRBJ2-1	TRBD2	few	TGTGCCAGCAGCTTAGTTTGGACTAGCGGCTCCTACAATGAGCAGTTCTTC	CASSLVWTSGSYNEQFF
TRBV3-1	TRBJ2-3	TRBD2	few	TGTGCCAGCAGCCTCCAGCCATCTAGCGGGAGGACAGATACGCAGTATTTT	CASSLQPSSGRTDTQYF
TRBV7-9	TRBJ2-5	TRBD1	few	TGTGCCAGCAGCTGGACAGGGGGCGGTAATGAGCAGTACTTC	CASSWTGGGNEQYF
TRBV12-3/TRBV12-4	TRBJ1-2	.	many	TGTGCCAGCAGTGTGGGTAATGGCTACACCTTC	CASSVGNGYTF
TRBV7-9	TRBJ2-2	.	.	TGTGCCAGCAGCTGGAGGGACACCGGGGAGCTGTTTTTT	CASSWRDTGELFF
TRBV6-1	TRBJ2-7	.	.	TGTGCCAGCAGTGAACGGCAGAGAAGCTCCTACGAGCAGTACTTC	CASSERQRSSYEQYF
TRBV9	TRBJ2-2	TRBD2	.	TGTGCCAGCAGCGTAGTAGTGGGAGGGCCCCCCGGGGAGCTGTTTTTT	CASSVVVGGPPGELFF
TRBV12-3/TRBV12-4	TRBJ2-5	TRBD2	few	TGTGCCAGCAGTTATCTTAGCGGGAGCGGGGGAGAGACCCAGTACTTC	CASSYLSGSGGETQYF
TRBV20-1	TRBJ2-7	.	few	TGCAGTGCTAGAGTAAATCTAGCGACCCTTACCTACGAGCAGTACTTC	CSARVNLATLTYEQYF
TRBV6-1	TRBJ1-6	.	few	TGTGCCAGCAGAGGCGGGACTTCACCCCTCCACTTT	CASRGGTSPLHF
TRBV7-2	TRBJ2-7	TRBD2	few	TGTGCCAGCAGCTATGGGACTAGCGGCCTATACGAGCAGTACTTC	CASSYGTSGLYEQYF
TRBV5-1	TRBJ2-1	TRBD2	many	TGCGCCAGCTCCGGCGGGGGATTCTCCTACAATGAGCAGTTCTTC	CASSGGGFSYNEQFF
TRBV18	TRBJ2-1	TRBD1	.	TGTGCCAGCTCACCTTCGGACAGGGCCGACAATGAGCGGTTCTTC	CASSPSDRADNERFF
TRBV6-6	TRBJ2-7	TRBD1	few	TGTGCCAGCAGGTTACAGGGGGTAACCTACGAGCAGTACTTC	CASRLQGVTYEQYF
TRBV5-6	TRBJ2-3	.	few	TGTGCCAGCAGCTCGCACACCCGAACAGATACGCAGTATTTT	CASSSHTRTDTQYF
TRBV23-1	TRBJ2-7	TRBD2	.	TGCGCCAGCAGTCAATCAAGACTAGCGGAGCTTTACGAGCAGTACTTC	CASSQSRLAELYEQYF
TRBV6-2/TRBV6-3	TRBJ2-1	TRBD2	many	TGTGCCAGCAGTTACTCGCCGCTAGCGGGCATCTACAATGAGCAGTTCTTC	CASSYSPLAGIYNEQFF
TRBV19	TRBJ2-7	TRBD2	.	TGTGCCAGTAGTATTGCCGGGAGGGCCTTCTACGAGCAGTACTTC	CASSIAGRAFYEQYF
TRBV9	TRBJ2-5	.	.	TGTGCCAGCAGCGTATTAGATGGGTACCAAGAGACCCAGTACTTC	CASSVLDGYQETQYF
TRBV10-3	TRBJ2-1	.	many	TGTGCCATCAGTGGAGCTGAGGGATACAATGAGCAGTTCTTC	CAISGAEGYNEQFF
TRBV7-9	TRBJ2-7	.	.	TGTGCCAGCAGCTTAGGGGGACCCGGGCTCTACGAGCAGTACTTC	CASSLGGPGLYEQYF
TRBV12-3/TRBV12-4	TRBJ2-4	.	.	TGTGCCAGCAGTTTAAGGGCATTACTAGCCAAAAACATTCAGTACTTC	CASSLRALLAKNIQYF
TRBV24-1	TRBJ2-3	TRBD2	few	TGTGCCACCAGTCCAGCGGGGGACCCCCCCGATACGCAGTATTTT	CATSPAGDPPDTQYF
TRBV9	TRBJ2-5	.	.	TGTGCCAGCAGCGTAGCTTTCGGAGGGGAGACCCAGTACTTC	CASSVAFGGETQYF
TRBV4-1	TRBJ2-7	.	.	TGCGCCAGCAGCCAGCGCGGGTTCTCCTACGAGCAGTACTTC	CASSQRGFSYEQYF
TRBV20-1	TRBJ2-4	TRBD2	.	TGCAGTGCTAGAGGAGCGGGAGGCAAAAACATTCAGTACTTC	CSARGAGGKNIQYF
TRBV2	TRBJ1-1	.	.	TGTGCCAGCAGTGAAGGGATGAACACTGAAGCTTTCTTT	CASSEGMNTEAFF
TRBV12-3/TRBV12-4	TRBJ1-1	.	few	TGTGCCAGCAGTTTAGGACCTGGGGGGGTAGGAACTGAAGCTTTCTTT	CASSLGPGGVGTEAFF
TRBV7-3	TRBJ2-7	.	.	TGTGCCAGCAGCTCCGTAACAGGGCCCTACGAGCAGTACTTC	CASSSVTGPYEQYF
TRBV30	TRBJ2-6	TRBD2	.	TGTGCCTGGACCAGCGGGAGTTCCGGGGCCAACGTCCTGACTTTC	CAWTSGSSGANVLTF
TRBV4-2	TRBJ1-2	TRBD1	.	TGTGCCAGCAGCCAACAGACAGGGACCTACTATGGCTACACCTTC	CASSQQTGTYYGYTF
TRBV14	TRBJ2-1	.	.	TGTGCCAGCAGCCTGTTTGCTGAGCAGTTCTTC	CASSLFAEQFF
TRBV7-2	TRBJ1-1	.	.	TGTGCCAGCAGCTTGGAGACAGGCAAGGCTTTCTTT	CASSLETGKAFF